In this sample, the clone carrying this TCR beta chain turned up a few times. The sample comes from a study of T cells in Graves' hyperthyroidism and ophthalmopathy. Using RNA transcripts as the source, TCR beta CDR3 regions were amplified. HTBI primers were the set used in a first-round RT-PCR of the TCR CDR3. TCRdb analysed the multiplex PCR reads with MiXCR anew, one entry per CDR3 protein. The table lists 350,000 to 450,000 distinct CDR3 sequences, about 14% of them singletons, with more than 9.5% in the top ten. The ends lost 1 base at V and 2 bases at J; junction bases unmatched: 2. The V gene's germline CDR1 is MNHEY and CDR2 SVGAGI. The CDR3 is 16 amino acids.

The TCR originated in a woman aged 60-75 years with Graves' hyperthyroidism. The rearrangement joins TRBV6-5 to TRBJ2-3, with TRBD2 identical over 11 bases. The sequencing sample was made of blood. The CDR3 nucleotides read TGTGCCAGCAGTTACTGGGGACTAGCGGACACAGATACGCAGTATTTT. Translated, it gives CASSYWGLADTDTQYF.